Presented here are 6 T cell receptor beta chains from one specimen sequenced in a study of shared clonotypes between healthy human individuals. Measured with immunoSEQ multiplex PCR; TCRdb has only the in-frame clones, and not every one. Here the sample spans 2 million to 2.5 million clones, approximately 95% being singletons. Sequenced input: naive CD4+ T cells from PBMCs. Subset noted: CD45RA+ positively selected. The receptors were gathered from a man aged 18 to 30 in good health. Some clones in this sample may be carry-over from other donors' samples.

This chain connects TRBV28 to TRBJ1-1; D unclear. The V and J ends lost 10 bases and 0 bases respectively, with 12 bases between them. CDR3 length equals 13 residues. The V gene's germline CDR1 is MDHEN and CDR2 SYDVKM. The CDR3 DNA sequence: TGTGCCACCGTGTCCGACATGAACACTGAAGCTTTCTTT. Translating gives CATVSDMNTEAFF. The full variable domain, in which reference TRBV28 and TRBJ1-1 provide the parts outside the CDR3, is DVKVTQSSRYLVKRTGEKVFLECVQDMDHENMFWYRQDPGLGLRLIYFSYDVKMKEKGDIPEGYSVSREKKERFSLILESASTNQTSMYLCATVSDMNTEAFFGQGTRLTVV.

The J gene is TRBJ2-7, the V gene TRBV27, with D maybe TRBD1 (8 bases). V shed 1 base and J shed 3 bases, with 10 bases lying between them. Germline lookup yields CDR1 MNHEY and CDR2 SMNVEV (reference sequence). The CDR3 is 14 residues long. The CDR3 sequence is CASSLYRGGYEQYF. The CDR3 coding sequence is TGTGCCAGCAGTTTATACAGGGGGGGCTACGAGCAGTACTTC.

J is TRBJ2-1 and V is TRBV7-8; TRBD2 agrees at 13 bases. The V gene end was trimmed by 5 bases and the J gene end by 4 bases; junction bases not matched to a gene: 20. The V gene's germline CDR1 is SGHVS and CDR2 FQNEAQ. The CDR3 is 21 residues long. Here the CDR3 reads CASSASRDRGPGLAGYNEQFF. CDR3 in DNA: TGTGCCAGCAGCGCTAGCCGGGACAGGGGCCCGGGACTAGCGGGATACAATGAGCAGTTCTTC.

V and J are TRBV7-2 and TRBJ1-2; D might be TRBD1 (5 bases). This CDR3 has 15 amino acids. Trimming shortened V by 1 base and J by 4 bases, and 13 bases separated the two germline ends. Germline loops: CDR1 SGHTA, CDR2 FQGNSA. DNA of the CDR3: TGTGCCAGCAGCTTAGTGGGGGACCGCTTCTATGGCTACACCTTC. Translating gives CASSLVGDRFYGYTF. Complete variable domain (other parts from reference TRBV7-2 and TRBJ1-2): GAGVSQSPSNKVTEKGKDVELRCDPISGHTALYWYRQSLGQGLEFLIYFQGNSAPDKSGLPSDRFSAERTGGSVSTLTIQRTQQEDSAVYLCASSLVGDRFYGYTFGSGTRLTVV.

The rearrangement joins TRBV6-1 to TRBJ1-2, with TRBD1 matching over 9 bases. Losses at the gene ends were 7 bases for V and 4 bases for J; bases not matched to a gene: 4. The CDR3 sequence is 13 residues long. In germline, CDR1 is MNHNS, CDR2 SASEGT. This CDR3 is CASTGTGTYGYTF. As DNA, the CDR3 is TGTGCCAGCACCGGGACAGGGACCTATGGCTACACCTTC.

CDR3 nucleotides: TGTGCCAGCAGTTTAAGTGGCGGGAGCTGGAATGAGCAGTTCTTC. Encoded protein: CASSLSGGSWNEQFF. The rearrangement uses TRBV28 and TRBJ2-1; 7 bases agree with TRBD2. This CDR3 region has 15 residues. In germline, CDR1 is MDHEN, CDR2 SYDVKM. The V and J ends lost 2 bases and 7 bases, in that order; junction bases with no gene match: 8.